This T cell receptor (beta chain) was found in a study of T cell responses to AZD1222 COVID-19 vaccine. Study-level points and caveats: Donors skewed white British and female; clonal diversity was possibly underestimated. Samples come after the peak T cell response, not at day 14.

Concerning this clone: Its antigen is not identified.

V was clipped by 6 bases and J by 3 bases; unmatched bases: 5. CDR1 and CDR2 from the germline V gene are LNHDA and SQIVND (reference sequence). This CDR3 has 15 residues. Profiling relied on immunoSEQ multiplex PCR, and the TCRdb table lists in-frame clones only, not all of them. Counted here are 65,000 to 100,000 clones, about 90% occurring once; the ten biggest clones make up 6.9%. Source: peripheral blood, taken 28 days after the second AZD1222 dose. This TCR derives from an adult who received the AZD1222 COVID-19 vaccine. V gene TRBV19 combines with J gene TRBJ2-2; 9 nucleotides agree with TRBD1. CDR3 sequence reads: CASRRGDRDTGELFF. CDR3 DNA: TGTGCCAGTAGGAGGGGGGACAGGGACACCGGGGAGCTGTTTTTT.